The 25 T cell receptor beta chains below were found in one sample sequenced in a study of cytomegalovirus exposure and HLA in healthy donors. Primers: 60 Vbeta forward and 13 Jbeta reverse. Libraries were prepared by immunoSEQ multiplex PCR; TCRdb keeps only in-frame clonotypes and omits some of them. The top ten clones hold 1.8% of a sample with about 140,000 clones, nearly 10% of them seen once. Sequencing was done on a sample of PBMCs. The receptors here all came from a man aged 45-60 years in good health and CMV-seronegative.

This clone was counted a few times. The chain employs TRBV9 and TRBJ1-3; D not resolved. Trimming removed 4 bases at V and 0 bases at J, with 11 bases between. The V gene's germline CDR1 is SGDLS and CDR2 YYNGEE. The CDR3 contains 15 residues. Here the CDR3 reads CASSSRGFSGNTIYF. In DNA form, the CDR3 reads TGTGCCAGCAGCTCACGAGGTTTCTCTGGAAACACCATATATTTT.

V and J are TRBV9 and TRBJ2-7; 8 bases are a match to TRBD2. This CDR3 has 15 amino acids. With 4 bases clipped from V and 0 bases from J, the junction kept 6 bases outside the gene matches. CDR1 is SGDLS and CDR2 is YYNGEE in the germline V gene. CDR3 residues: CASSLTSASSYEQYF. As DNA, the CDR3 is TGTGCCAGCAGCCTGACTAGCGCGAGCTCCTACGAGCAGTACTTC.

Comments on this clone: One end of the junction varies from germline; a read error may be responsible. The chain is built from TRBV29-1 and TRBJ2-7, with 7 bases that match TRBD1. CDR1 and CDR2 (germline): SQVTM, ANQGSEA. The CDR3 contains 13 residues. The CDR3 DNA reads TGCAGCGTTGAGGACAGGCGTTCCTACGAGCGGTACTTC. Protein sequence: CSVEDRRSYERYF.

The rearrangement uses TRBV6-1 and TRBJ2-3; TRBD2 aligns across 8 bases. CDR1 and CDR2 from the germline V gene are MNHNS and SASEGT. V lost 9 bases to trimming and J lost 5 bases; unmatched junction nucleotides: 7. The CDR3 extends over 13 amino acids. Here the CDR3 reads CASKRGYGDTQYF. CDR3 in DNA: TGTGCCAGTAAGCGGGGGTATGGAGATACGCAGTATTTT.

The chain joins TRBV7-9 to TRBJ1-5, with D possibly matching TRBD1 (6 bases). The V gene lost 2 bases and the J gene lost 1 base, with 6 bases spanning the gap. Germline-derived CDR1 and CDR2 are SEHNR and FQNEAQ (reference sequence). CDR3 length: 14 amino acids. The CDR3 DNA is TGTGCCAGCAGCTTACAGGGGAGCAATCAGCCCCAGCATTTT. Protein product: CASSLQGSNQPQHF. The full variable domain, rest sourced from reference TRBV7-9 and TRBJ1-5, is DTGVSQNPRHKITKRGQNVTFRCDPISEHNRLYWYRQTLGQGPEFLTYFQNEAQLEKSRLLSDRFSAERPKGSFSTLEIQRTEQGDSAMYLCASSLQGSNQPQHFGDGTRLSIL.

This chain links TRBV29-1 with TRBJ1-1; D is possibly TRBD1 (5 bases). Per germline, CDR1 SQVTM and CDR2 ANQGSEA. The ends were cut back, 2 bases at V and 1 base at J, with 8 bases in the middle. The CDR3 consists of 13 residues. DNA for the CDR3: TGCAGCGTTGAACAGGGCCAGAACACTGAAGCTTTCTTT. Its translation: CSVEQGQNTEAFF. Supplemented by reference TRBV29-1 and TRBJ1-1, the full variable domain reads SAVISQKPSRDICQRGTSLTIQCQVDSQVTMMFWYRQQPGQSLTLIATANQGSEATYESGFVIDKFPISRPNLTFSTLTVSNMSPEDSSIYLCSVEQGQNTEAFFGQGTRLTVV.

The sample holds a few counts of this clone. V gene TRBV6-4 combines with J gene TRBJ2-7; D is perhaps TRBD2 (6 bases). The germline CDR1 and CDR2 sequences are MRHNA and SNTAGT. Trimming took 2 bases from V and 1 from J, leaving 15 bases between them. This CDR3 contains 16 residues. DNA of the CDR3: TGTGCCAGCAGTGACGCGGGACCGGGGCGATCCTACGAGCAGTACTTC. Encoded protein: CASSDAGPGRSYEQYF.

This clone was recorded once. The gene calls are TRBV5-1 and TRBJ1-3, with D possibly matching TRBD1 (6 bases). Germline CDR1 reads SGHRS; CDR2 reads YFSETQ. V lost 0 bases and J 2 bases, leaving 12 bases between the germline ends. CDR3 length: 16 amino acids. CDR3 protein: CASSLDRAGPGNTIYF. The CDR3, as DNA: TGCGCCAGCAGCTTGGACAGGGCTGGACCTGGAAACACCATATATTTT.

The chain couples TRBV28 to TRBJ1-5; 9 nucleotides align to TRBD1. V shed 5 bases and J 5 bases; nucleotides not matched to a gene: 4. This CDR3 is 14 amino acids long. Germline V gives CDR1 MDHEN, CDR2 SYDVKM. The CDR3 spells CASSLGQGDQPQHF. The CDR3 region has the DNA TGTGCCAGCAGTCTGGGACAGGGAGATCAGCCCCAGCATTTT.

This clone was counted only a few times. The chain couples TRBV30 to TRBJ1-2; D gene uncertain. V lost 5 bases, J lost 4 bases, and 11 bases lay in between. The CDR3 extends over 12 amino acids. CDR1 is GTSNPN and CDR2 is SVGIG in the germline V gene (reference sequence). The CDR3: CAWVPSAYGYTF. CDR3 in DNA: TGTGCCTGGGTGCCCAGCGCCTATGGCTACACCTTC.

This clone was seen a handful of times. CDR3 DNA: TGTGCCAGCCAGAAGGGACAGGGCTATGGCTACACCTTC. Encoded protein: CASQKGQGYGYTF. The chain recombines TRBV9 with TRBJ1-2, with 9 bases that match TRBD1. The trim removed 7 bases at V and 4 bases at J, leaving 5 bases unmatched. The V gene's germline CDR1 is SGDLS and CDR2 YYNGEE. The CDR3 extends over 13 amino acids.

A few counts support this clone. The chain carries TRBV7-3 and TRBJ2-7, with a weak D call TRBD2 (6 bases). V was shortened by 2 bases and J by 3 bases, with 8 bases between the two germline ends. CDR3 length: 13 amino acids. Germline CDR1 and CDR2: SGHTA and FQGTGA. The CDR3 reads CASSLVGGYEQYF. The CDR3 DNA reads as TGTGCCAGCAGCTTAGTGGGAGGCTACGAGCAGTACTTC.

This clone was seen a few times. In the same sample, other DNA sequences code for this CDR3. This CDR3 reads CSVLQGESQPQHF. CDR3 coding DNA: TGCAGCGTTCTACAAGGAGAGAGTCAGCCCCAGCATTTT. The V gene is TRBV29-1, the J gene TRBJ1-5, with D uncertain. CDR3 size: 13 residues. Per germline, CDR1 SQVTM and CDR2 ANQGSEA. Trimming shortened V by 5 bases and J by 6 bases, and 14 bases separated the two germline ends.

The chain joins TRBV9 to TRBJ1-2, with 8 bases lining up with TRBD1. The ends lost 4 bases at V and 4 bases at J; junction bases unmatched: 9. The CDR3 consists of 15 residues. CDR1 is SGDLS, CDR2 YYNGEE, per germline. The CDR3 loop reads CASSSSDRGPYGYTF. DNA for the CDR3: TGTGCCAGCAGCTCCTCAGACAGGGGCCCCTATGGCTACACCTTC.

The chain uses TRBV10-1 and TRBJ1-4; 7 bases align to TRBD1. Germline CDR1 reads WNHNN; CDR2 reads SYGVQD (reference sequence). The CDR3 has 15 amino acids. V dropped 6 bases and J dropped 8; count of bases not matched to a gene: 12. The CDR3 protein is CASSPGTVKGEKLFF. The CDR3, as DNA: TGCGCCAGCAGCCCTGGGACAGTGAAGGGAGAAAAACTGTTTTTT.

The rearrangement links TRBV2 to TRBJ2-7; 11 nucleotides agree with TRBD2. Germline values: CDR1 SNHLY, CDR2 FYNNEI. Trimming removed 0 bases from V and 7 bases from J; junction bases left unmatched: 5. CDR3 size: 15 residues. This CDR3 reads CASSEALAGGLEQYF. In DNA form, the CDR3 reads TGTGCCAGCAGTGAAGCGCTAGCGGGAGGCCTTGAGCAGTACTTC. The full variable domain, in which reference TRBV2 and TRBJ2-7 provide the parts outside the CDR3, is EPEVTQTPSHQVTQMGQEVILRCVPISNHLYFYWYRQILGQKVEFLVSFYNNEISEKSEIFDDQFSVERPDGSNFTLKIRSTKLEDSAMYFCASSEALAGGLEQYFGPGTRLTVT.

This clone showed up just a few times. The V gene is TRBV6-6, the J gene TRBJ1-1; D ambiguous. Trimming left V 0 bases short and J 7 bases short, with 12 bases between. The CDR3 loop spans 14 amino acids. Germline CDR1 and CDR2: MNHNY and SVGAGI (reference sequence). CDR3 in DNA: TGTGCCAGCAGTTACTCTCGAGGGTCGGGTGAAGCTTTCTTT. Its translation: CASSYSRGSGEAFF.

This clone was detected a few times. This rearrangement joins TRBV9 to TRBJ2-1; D ambiguous. CDR1 SGDLS and CDR2 YYNGEE come from the germline V gene. The germline V and J ends were trimmed by 0 bases and 5 bases, with 6 bases remaining between them. CDR3 size: 13 residues. The CDR3 DNA is TGTGCCAGCAGCGTAGATGAGCACAATGAGCAGTTCTTC. Residues: CASSVDEHNEQFF.

The chain uses TRBV30 and TRBJ2-2, with 7 bases fitting TRBD1. Germline CDR1 is GTSNPN and CDR2 is SVGIG (reference sequence). V lost 8 bases, J lost 3 bases, and 12 bases stayed unmatched. The CDR3 spans 15 residues. The chain's CDR3 is CAGYNRGRDTGELFF. CDR3 DNA sequence: TGTGCCGGATATAACAGGGGAAGGGACACCGGGGAGCTGTTTTTT.

The V and J genes are TRBV6-5 and TRBJ2-1; TRBD1 matches at 7 bases. V trimming: 6 bases; J trimming: 7 bases; junction bases outside the gene matches: 9. The CDR3 spans 14 residues. Germline-derived CDR1 and CDR2 are MNHEY and SVGAGI. CDR3 sequence: CASSQTGQVNEQFF. The CDR3 bases are TGTGCCAGCAGCCAGACAGGGCAGGTTAATGAGCAGTTCTTC.

The chain links TRBV18 to TRBJ2-1; the match to TRBD1 covers 11 bases. V was pared by 2 bases and J by 6 bases, with 3 bases of the junction left unmatched. CDR1 is KGHSH, CDR2 LQKENI, per germline. The CDR3 spans 15 residues. DNA for the CDR3: TGTGCCAGCTCACCAGAGGGGACAGGGGGCAATGAGCAGTTCTTC. This gives the protein CASSPEGTGGNEQFF.

The chain couples TRBV29-1 to TRBJ2-1, with D hard to call. Germline V CDR1 and CDR2: SQVTM, ANQGSEA. The CDR3 sequence is 14 residues long. V lost 1 base to trimming and J lost 5 bases, with 12 bases between them. The CDR3 region is CSVEAVALNNEQFF. The DNA for the CDR3 is TGCAGCGTTGAAGCGGTTGCCCTAAACAATGAGCAGTTCTTC.

This chain joins TRBV7-9 and TRBJ2-1; 14 positions agree with TRBD2. Germline CDR1 reads SEHNR; CDR2 reads FQNEAQ (reference sequence). The CDR3 length is 17 residues. V was pared by 4 bases and J by 7 bases, with 9 bases of the junction left unmatched. For the CDR3, the DNA is TGTGCCAGCAGCTCACGACTAGCGGGAGGGCCCCTTAATGAGCAGTTCTTC. It codes for CASSSRLAGGPLNEQFF.

The chain uses TRBV6-6 and TRBJ1-3; D is undetermined. CDR1 is MNHNY and CDR2 is SVGAGI in the germline V gene (reference sequence). Trimming took off 4 bases at V and 0 bases at J, with 4 bases between the two ends. The length of the CDR3 is 13 residues. This CDR3 reads CASSSRSGNTIYF. The CDR3 nucleotides are TGTGCCAGCAGTTCCCGCTCTGGAAACACCATATATTTT.

V usage is TRBV5-6 and J usage is TRBJ1-2; D perhaps matches TRBD1 (6 bases). Trimming cost V 1 base and J 2 bases, with 15 bases left between them. This CDR3 comprises 16 residues. Germline CDR1 reads SGHDT; CDR2 reads YYEEEE. CDR3 region: CASSLPAGGPNYGYTF. CDR3 nucleotide sequence: TGTGCCAGCAGCTTGCCCGCGGGGGGGCCCAACTATGGCTACACCTTC. Full variable domain (missing parts from reference TRBV5-6 and TRBJ1-2): DAGVTQSPTHLIKTRGQQVTLRCSPKSGHDTVSWYQQALGQGPQFIFQYYEEEERQRGNFPDRFSGHQFPNYSSELNVNALLLGDSALYLCASSLPAGGPNYGYTFGSGTRLTVV.